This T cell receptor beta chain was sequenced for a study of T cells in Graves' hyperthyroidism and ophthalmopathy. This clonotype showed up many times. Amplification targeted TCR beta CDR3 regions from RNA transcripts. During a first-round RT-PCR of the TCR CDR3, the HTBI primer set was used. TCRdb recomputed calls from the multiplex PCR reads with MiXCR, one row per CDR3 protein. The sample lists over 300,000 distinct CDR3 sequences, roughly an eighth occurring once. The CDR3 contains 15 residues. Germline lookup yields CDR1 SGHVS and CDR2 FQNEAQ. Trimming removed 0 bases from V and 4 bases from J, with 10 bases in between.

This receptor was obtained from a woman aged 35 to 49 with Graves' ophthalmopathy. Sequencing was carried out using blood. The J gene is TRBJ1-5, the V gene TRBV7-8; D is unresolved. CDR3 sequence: CASSLARAGNQPQHF. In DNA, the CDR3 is TGTGCCAGCAGCTTAGCGCGGGCAGGAAATCAGCCCCAGCATTTT.